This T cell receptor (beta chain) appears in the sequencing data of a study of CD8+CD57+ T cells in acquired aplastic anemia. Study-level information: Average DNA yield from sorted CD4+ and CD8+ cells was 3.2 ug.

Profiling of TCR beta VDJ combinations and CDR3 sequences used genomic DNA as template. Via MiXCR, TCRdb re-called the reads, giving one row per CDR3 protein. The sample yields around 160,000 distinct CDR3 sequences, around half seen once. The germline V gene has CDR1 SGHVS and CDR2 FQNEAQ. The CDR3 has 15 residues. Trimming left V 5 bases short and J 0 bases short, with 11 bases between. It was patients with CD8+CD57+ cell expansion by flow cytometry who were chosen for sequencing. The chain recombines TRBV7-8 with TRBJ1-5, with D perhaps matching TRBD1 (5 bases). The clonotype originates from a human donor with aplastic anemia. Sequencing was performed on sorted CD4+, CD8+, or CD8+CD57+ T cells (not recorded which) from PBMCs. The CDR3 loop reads CASSDSSYSNQPQHF. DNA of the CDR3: TGTGCCAGCAGCGACAGCTCATATAGCAATCAGCCCCAGCATTTT.